This T cell receptor (beta chain) originates from a study of blood T cell repertoires in COVID-19. Study-level information: PBMCs, B-cell-depleted T cells, or T cells were the source of the cDNA or gDNA that made up the material.

Authors' processing steps: Estimates of nucleated cell counts were drawn from the amplification of reference gene primers. Generated by immunoSEQ multiplex PCR, the TCRdb table keeps only in-frame clones and is missing some. That table gives V, J and clone size, and the DNA gave D and trimming. The sample lists 300,000 to 450,000 clones; 75% to 90% were seen once. The CDR3 has 14 residues. Sequenced material: peripheral blood. This receptor was obtained from a woman aged 18 to 35 with acute or convalescent COVID-19. This chain joins TRBV21-1 and TRBJ2-7; the D call of TRBD1 is as the table states it, not checked on the DNA. TRBV21-1 is an annotated pseudogene. CDR3 bases: TGTGCCAGCAGCAAGGGGGACATACCCTACGAGCAGTACTTC. The encoded protein is CASSKGDIPYEQYF.